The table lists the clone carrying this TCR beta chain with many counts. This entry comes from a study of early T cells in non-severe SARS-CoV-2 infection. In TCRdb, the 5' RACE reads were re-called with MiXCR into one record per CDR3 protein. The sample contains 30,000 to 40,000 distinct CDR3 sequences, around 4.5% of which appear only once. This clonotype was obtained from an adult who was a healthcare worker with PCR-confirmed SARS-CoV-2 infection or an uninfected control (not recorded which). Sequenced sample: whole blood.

The CDR3 sequence: CASSQDGLGTGDYEQYF. CDR3 nucleotide sequence: TGCGCCAGCAGCCAAGATGGATTAGGGACAGGGGACTACGAGCAGTACTTC. V usage is TRBV4-3 and J usage is TRBJ2-7; 10 nucleotides match TRBD1. Germline CDR1 and CDR2: LGHNA and YSLEER. This CDR3 has 17 residues. The ends lost 0 bases at V and 3 bases at J; junction bases unmatched: 8.